These 31 T cell receptor beta chains originate from one sample sequenced in a study of Graves' ophthalmopathy and Graves' hyperthyroidism. Using RNA transcripts, the TCR beta CDR3 regions were amplified. HTBI primers were used in a first-round RT-PCR, which preceded a second-round multiplex PCR. TCRdb fed the multiplex PCR reads into MiXCR, producing one record per CDR3 protein. The sample yields around 1,200,000 distinct CDR3 sequences, roughly 35% seen once. Specimen: peripheral blood or thyroid tissue (not recorded which). The receptors originated from an adult man with Graves' hyperthyroidism.

This clonotype was found many times. The rearrangement joins TRBV10-3 to TRBJ2-5, with D maybe TRBD1 (5 bases). The CDR3 is 14 amino acids. The germline V gene has CDR1 ENHRY and CDR2 SYGVKD. V was trimmed by 3 bases and J by 7 bases, leaving 15 bases between them. This CDR3 reads CAISETSQGMTQYF. CDR3 bases: TGTGCCATCAGTGAAACGAGTCAGGGAATGACCCAGTACTTC.

V and J are TRBV10-3 and TRBJ1-6, with D perhaps matching TRBD1 (5 bases). Germline-derived CDR1 and CDR2 are ENHRY and SYGVKD. The CDR3 totals 14 residues. Deletions cut 1 base from V and 10 bases from J, with 11 bases between. The chain's CDR3 is CAISEYSQGSPLHF. As DNA, the CDR3 is TGTGCCATCAGTGAGTACTCCCAGGGATCACCCCTCCACTTT.

The chain combines TRBV7-2 with TRBJ1-6; 9 bases agree with TRBD1. This CDR3 is 16 amino acids long. Per the germline V gene, CDR1 is SGHTA and CDR2 is FQGNSA. Germline trimming cut 2 bases from V and 4 bases from J; bases unmatched to any gene: 3. CDR3 sequence (DNA): TGTGCCAGCAGCTTACGGGACAGGGCATATAATTCACCCCTCCACTTT. Amino acid sequence: CASSLRDRAYNSPLHF.

The chain combines TRBV11-2 with TRBJ2-7; D possibly corresponds to TRBD1 (6 bases). There are 17 residues in the CDR3. Per the germline V gene, CDR1 is SGHAT and CDR2 is FQNNGV. V lost 6 bases to trimming and J lost 0 bases, with 21 bases between them. The CDR3 DNA is TGTGCCAGCAGATCAAATCTGGGACACAGAGACTCCTACGAGCAGTACTTC. This gives the protein CASRSNLGHRDSYEQYF.

This chain links TRBV9 with TRBJ2-2; D is undetermined. This CDR3 contains 13 residues. The V gene lost 4 bases and the J gene lost 6 bases, with 10 bases spanning the gap. Germline loops: CDR1 SGDLS, CDR2 YYNGEE. The CDR3 DNA reads TGTGCCAGCAGCACGAGTGCGGCCGGGGAGCTGTTTTTT. Translation: CASSTSAAGELFF.

Comments on this clonotype: Mismatch with germline at one junction end may stem from a read error. The V and J genes are TRBV7-2 and TRBJ1-1; D gene uncertain. CDR3 length: 16 amino acids. Germline CDR1 reads SGHTA; CDR2 reads FQGNSA. CDR3: CANSLNSGSGHTEAFF. In DNA form, the CDR3 reads TGTGCCAACAGCTTAAATTCCGGGTCTGGGCACACTGAAGCTTTCTTT.

The CDR3 here is CSARLLDRGSTF. The DNA of the CDR3 is TGCAGTGCTAGATTGCTGGACAGGGGGTCCACCTTC. The chain has TRBV20-1 and TRBJ1-2; 10 bases match TRBD1. The germline gives CDR1 DFQATT, CDR2 SNEGSKA (reference sequence). The trim removed 2 bases at V and 13 bases at J, leaving 7 bases unmatched. The CDR3 has 12 amino acids.

The table lists this clonotype with many counts. The V call is TRBV10-3, the J call TRBJ1-1; D is ambiguous. V was clipped by 7 bases and J by 1 base, with 10 bases between them. This CDR3 region has 13 residues. CDR1 ENHRY and CDR2 SYGVKD come from the germline V gene. Here the CDR3 DNA reads TGTGCCATCATAGCTTCAGGGAACACTGAAGCTTTCTTT. Translation gives CAIIASGNTEAFF.

This clonotype was recorded a few times. The J gene is TRBJ2-6, the V gene TRBV15, with TRBD1 matching over 8 bases. The CDR3 extends over 18 amino acids. J was trimmed by 2 bases and V by 10 bases; bases with no gene match: 16. Germline V gene data show CDR1 as LNHNV and CDR2 as YYDKDF (reference sequence). DNA of the CDR3: TGTGCCAGCAGTTTATCCGACAGGGGCAGTGCTGGGGCCAACGTCCTGACTTTC. Translating it yields CASSLSDRGSAGANVLTF. The full variable domain, in which reference TRBV15 and TRBJ2-6 provide the parts outside the CDR3, is DAMVIQNPRYQVTQFGKPVTLSCSQTLNHNVMYWYQQKSSQAPKLLFHYYDKDFNNEADTPDNFQSRRPNTSFCFLDIRSPGLGDTAMYLCASSLSDRGSAGANVLTFGAGSRLTVL.

This clonotype was detected ten times or more. The V call is TRBV2, the J call TRBJ2-7; D perhaps matches TRBD2 (5 bases). The germline gives CDR1 SNHLY, CDR2 FYNNEI. The CDR3 consists of 17 residues. V lost 6 bases and J 0 bases, leaving 21 bases between the germline ends. As DNA, the CDR3 is TGTGCCAGCAGAACCGACCCACCTGGGGAGAGCTCCTACGAGCAGTACTTC. It encodes CASRTDPPGESSYEQYF.

Worth noting for this clonotype: A junction end diverges from the germline sequence, so it may reflect a read error. The chain joins TRBV10-3 to TRBJ2-7, with D possibly matching TRBD1 (6 bases). The CDR3 runs to 15 residues. Germline loops: CDR1 ENHRY, CDR2 SYGVKD. CDR3 residues: CASSYLGHGYYEQYF. DNA for the CDR3: TGTGCCAGCAGTTACTTGGGACACGGATACTACGAGCAGTACTTC.

This clonotype was recorded many times. This rearrangement joins TRBV9 to TRBJ1-6, with 9 bases that match TRBD1. CDR1 SGDLS and CDR2 YYNGEE come from the germline V gene. The CDR3 loop spans 16 amino acids. After removal of 1 base from V and 8 bases from J, the junction contained 7 bases not matched to a gene. The CDR3 DNA reads TGTGCCAGCAGCGTACTCGACAGGGGGGACCATTCACCCCTCCACTTT. It is translated as CASSVLDRGDHSPLHF.

This clonotype was recorded at least ten times. The gene calls are TRBV29-1 and TRBJ2-5; the D gene is possibly TRBD2 (7 bases). Germline assignment: CDR1 SQVTM and CDR2 ANQGSEA. The CDR3 has 13 residues. Between the trimmed V and J ends, which lost 0 bases and 5 bases, there was a span of 10 bases. CDR3 in amino acids: CSVEEGGHETQYF. Written as DNA, the CDR3 is TGCAGCGTTGAAGAGGGGGGGCATGAGACCCAGTACTTC.

This clonotype showed up many times. The rearrangement uses TRBV9 and TRBJ2-2; D is unclear. This CDR3 has 15 residues. The V gene's germline CDR1 is SGDLS and CDR2 YYNGEE. V was clipped by 0 bases and J by 0 bases, with 6 bases between them. The CDR3 sequence is CASSVGATNTGELFF. CDR3 sequence (DNA): TGTGCCAGCAGCGTAGGTGCGACGAACACCGGGGAGCTGTTTTTT.

Many counts were recorded for this clonotype. V gene TRBV7-9 combines with J gene TRBJ2-5; 7 positions match TRBD1. V shed 5 bases and J 1 base; nucleotides not matched to a gene: 4. The CDR3 contains 14 residues. Germline loops: CDR1 SEHNR, CDR2 FQNEAQ (reference sequence). The chain's CDR3 is CASSPWDSQETQYF. The CDR3 coding sequence is TGTGCCAGCAGCCCCTGGGACAGCCAAGAGACCCAGTACTTC.

The chain couples TRBV10-3 to TRBJ1-2, with D unresolved. The CDR3 has 12 amino acids. From germline, CDR1 is ENHRY and CDR2 SYGVKD. V was clipped by 1 base and J by 5 bases, with 5 bases between them. CDR3 protein: CAISEWLYGYTF. Here the CDR3 DNA reads TGTGCCATCAGTGAGTGGTTGTATGGCTACACCTTC.

The CDR3 sequence is CATRGVGGELFF. Here the CDR3 DNA reads TGTGCCACCCGAGGAGTCGGCGGGGAGCTGTTTTTT. The chain joins TRBV28 to TRBJ2-2; no clear D gene. Germline assignment: CDR1 MDHEN and CDR2 SYDVKM. V was shortened by 10 bases and J by 7 bases, with 13 bases between the two germline ends. The CDR3 contains 12 residues.

This clonotype showed up many times. The chain has TRBV7-8 and TRBJ2-6, with TRBD1 matching over 7 bases. The CDR3 covers 16 residues. With 4 bases clipped from V and 4 bases from J, the junction kept 7 bases outside the gene matches. Germline V gene sequence: CDR1 SGHVS, CDR2 FQNEAQ. This chain's CDR3 is CASSSGQLTGANVLTF. DNA for the CDR3: TGTGCCAGCAGCTCGGGACAGCTTACCGGGGCCAACGTCCTGACTTTC.

This clonotype was seen ten or more times. The genes are TRBV28 and TRBJ1-2; unclear D gene. The CDR3 has 12 residues. Germline V CDR1 and CDR2: MDHEN, SYDVKM. Deletions cut 10 bases from V and 5 bases from J, with 14 bases between. DNA of the CDR3: TGTGCCACGCGTCGGGCGCTTTATGGCTACACCTTC. It encodes CATRRALYGYTF.

This clonotype appeared a few times. This sequence joins TRBV6-5 and TRBJ1-3; D might be TRBD1 (6 bases). This CDR3 is built from 14 residues. V lost 9 bases and J 2 bases, leaving 14 bases between the germline ends. Germline CDR1 and CDR2: MNHEY and SVGAGI. CDR3 protein: CASRTDGAGNTIYF. As DNA, the CDR3 is TGTGCCAGTCGGACAGATGGGGCTGGAAACACCATATATTTT.

This clonotype has a count of ten or more. V is TRBV29-1 and J is TRBJ1-5; perhaps TRBD1 as D (6 bases). There are 13 residues in the CDR3. V lost 4 bases, J lost 4 bases, and 11 bases lay in between. Germline V gene lookup returns CDR1 SQVTM and CDR2 ANQGSEA. This CDR3 is CSVADRPNQPQHF. CDR3 nucleotides: TGCAGCGTTGCAGACAGGCCTAATCAGCCCCAGCATTTT.

Regarding this clonotype: A read error is possible here, since a much larger clone lies one base away. V and J are TRBV5-1 and TRBJ2-2; D might be TRBD2 (5 bases). V lost 0 bases to trimming and J lost 7 bases, with 10 bases between them. The CDR3 is 14 residues long. CDR1 and CDR2 (germline): SGHRS, YFSETQ. CDR3 nucleotide sequence: TGCGCCAGCAGCTTGGACGGGGTAAACGGGGAGCTGTTTTTT. As protein: CASSLDGVNGELFF. Variable domain in full (rest from reference TRBV5-1 and TRBJ2-2): KAGVTQTPRYLIKTRGQQVTLSCSPISGHRSVSWYQQTPGQGLQFLFEYFSETQRNKGNFPGRFSGRQFSNSRSEMNVSTLELGDSALYLCASSLDGVNGELFFGEGSRLTVL.

The count of this clonotype is one. The chain joins TRBV7-2 to TRBJ2-3, with D perhaps TRBD2 (5 bases). The CDR3 totals 14 residues. V was pared by 5 bases and J by 2 bases, with 11 bases between. CDR1 SGHTA and CDR2 FQGNSA come from the germline V gene. The CDR3 loop is CASSRGLITDTQYF. Here the CDR3 DNA reads TGTGCCAGCAGCCGAGGGCTTATCACAGATACGCAGTATTTT. Drawing the rest from reference TRBV7-2 and TRBJ2-3, the complete variable domain is GAGVSQSPSNKVTEKGKDVELRCDPISGHTALYWYRQSLGQGLEFLIYFQGNSAPDKSGLPSDRFSAERTGGSVSTLTIQRTQQEDSAVYLCASSRGLITDTQYFGPGTRLTVL.

The rearrangement uses TRBV12-3 or TRBV12-4 and TRBJ2-5; 12 bases line up with TRBD1. CDR3 size: 16 residues. V dropped 3 bases and J dropped 4; count of bases not matched to a gene: 6. Here the CDR3 reads CASSFVGTGGLETQYF. CDR3 nucleotides: TGTGCCAGCAGTTTCGTTGGGACAGGGGGCTTAGAGACCCAGTACTTC.

As to this clonotype: The junction and the germline gene differ at one end; a read error may be behind it. The V call is TRBV6-2 or TRBV6-3, the J call TRBJ1-5; no firm D call. The germline V gene encodes CDR1 MNHEY and CDR2 SVGEGT. This CDR3 comprises 12 residues. The DNA of the CDR3 is TGTGCCGGCAGCAATATAGATCAGCCCCAACATTTT. This codes for CAGSNIDQPQHF.

The chain links TRBV12-3 or TRBV12-4 to TRBJ2-5, with 7 bases that match TRBD1. The CDR3 runs 15 residues. V was clipped by 5 bases and J by 1 base; unmatched bases: 7. The CDR3 spells CASSQVGTAQETQYF. The CDR3 region has the DNA TGTGCCAGCAGTCAGGTTGGGACAGCCCAAGAGACCCAGTACTTC.

The rearrangement joins TRBV6-5 to TRBJ2-7, with D tentatively TRBD1 or TRBD2 (5 bases each). V dropped 6 bases and J dropped 3 bases, with 15 bases sitting between them. Germline V lookup: CDR1 MNHEY, CDR2 SVGAGI. The CDR3 consists of 14 residues. The CDR3 region has the DNA TGTGCCAGCAGACGAGTAGGGGAGCTCTACGAGCAGTACTTC. Translating it yields CASRRVGELYEQYF.

The rearrangement links TRBV9 to TRBJ1-4, with D unclear. Germline CDR1 SGDLS, CDR2 YYNGEE. This CDR3 comprises 15 residues. V dropped 0 bases and J dropped 7 bases, with 13 bases sitting between them. For the CDR3, the DNA is TGTGCCAGCAGCGTAGAGCCAGCGGGCTCTGAAAAACTGTTTTTT. The encoded protein is CASSVEPAGSEKLFF.

The rearrangement joins TRBV7-2 to TRBJ2-2, with 11 bases identical to TRBD1. CDR1 is SGHTA, CDR2 FQGNSA, per germline. J gave up 4 bases and V 10 bases, and 5 bases lay outside the gene matches. The CDR3 consists of 14 residues. The CDR3, as DNA: TGTGCCACCGGGACAGGGGGGTCCACCGGGGAGCTGTTTTTT. This translates into CATGTGGSTGELFF.

A few counts support this clonotype. V and J are TRBV20-1 and TRBJ1-2, with D perhaps matching TRBD1 (6 bases). Trimming stripped 3 bases from V and 3 bases from J, with 11 bases between. This CDR3 contains 13 residues. CDR1 and CDR2 from the germline V gene are DFQATT and SNEGSKA (reference sequence). For the CDR3, the DNA is TGCAGTGCTAGTGAGAGGGGGGACTATGGCTACACCTTC. This codes for CSASERGDYGYTF.

Concerning this clonotype: Mismatch with germline at one junction end may stem from a read error. The chain uses TRBV20-1 and TRBJ1-4; tentative D call: TRBD1 (6 bases). The CDR3 is made up of 18 amino acids. Germline CDR1 reads DFQATT; CDR2 reads SNEGSKA (reference sequence). The CDR3: CGAWGQVRSKSTNEKLFF. The CDR3 DNA reads as TGCGGTGCCTGGGGGCAGGTTCGATCTAAATCAACTAATGAAAAACTGTTTTTT.